This T cell receptor beta chain was documented in a study of cytomegalovirus exposure and HLA in healthy donors. This clone was picked up a small number of times. Regarding donors, all were healthy bone marrow donors. Trimming took 5 bases from V and 4 from J, leaving 11 bases between them. Germline V gives CDR1 SEHNR, CDR2 FQNEAQ (reference sequence). CDR3 length: 14 amino acids. The PCR made use of 60 Vbeta and 13 Jbeta primers. The protocol was immunoSEQ multiplex PCR, while the TCRdb copy is restricted to in-frame clones and leaves out a portion. Here the sample spans nearly 110,000 clones, over 75% being singletons.

This sequence joins TRBV7-9 and TRBJ1-4; TRBD1 is a possible D gene (6 bases). The source is a man aged 55 to 70 in good health and CMV-seronegative. The sequenced sample consisted of PBMCs. The DNA for the CDR3 is TGTGCCAGCAGCCTGACAGGTTTTAATGAAAAACTGTTTTTT. This codes for CASSLTGFNEKLFF.